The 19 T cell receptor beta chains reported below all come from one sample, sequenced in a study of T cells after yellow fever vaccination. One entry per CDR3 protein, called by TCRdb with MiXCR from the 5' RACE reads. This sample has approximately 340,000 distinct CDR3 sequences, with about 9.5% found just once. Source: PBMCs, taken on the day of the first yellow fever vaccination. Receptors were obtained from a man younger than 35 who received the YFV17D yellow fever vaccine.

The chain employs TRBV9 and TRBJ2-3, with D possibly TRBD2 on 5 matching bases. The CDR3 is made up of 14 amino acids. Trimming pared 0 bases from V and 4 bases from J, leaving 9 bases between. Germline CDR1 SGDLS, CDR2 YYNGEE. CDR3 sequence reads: CASSVGRPADTQYF. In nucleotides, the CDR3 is TGTGCCAGCAGCGTAGGGAGGCCCGCAGATACGCAGTATTTT. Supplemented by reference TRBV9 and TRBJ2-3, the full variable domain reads DSGVTQTPKHLITATGQRVTLRCSPRSGDLSVYWYQQSLDQGLQFLIQYYNGEERAKGNILERFSAQQFPDLHSELNLSSLELGDSALYFCASSVGRPADTQYFGPGTRLTVL.

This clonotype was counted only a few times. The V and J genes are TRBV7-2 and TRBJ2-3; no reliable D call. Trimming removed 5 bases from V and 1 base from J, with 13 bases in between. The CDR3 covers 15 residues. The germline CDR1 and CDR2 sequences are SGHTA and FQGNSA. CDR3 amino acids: CASSRVSPGTDTQYF. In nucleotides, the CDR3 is TGTGCCAGCAGCCGCGTGAGTCCTGGCACAGATACGCAGTATTTT.

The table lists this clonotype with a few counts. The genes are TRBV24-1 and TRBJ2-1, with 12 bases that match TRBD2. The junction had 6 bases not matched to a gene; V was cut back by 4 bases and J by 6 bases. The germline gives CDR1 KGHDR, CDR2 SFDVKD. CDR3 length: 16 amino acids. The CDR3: CATSEILAGGRNEQFF. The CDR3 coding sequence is TGTGCCACCAGTGAAATTCTAGCGGGGGGGCGCAATGAGCAGTTCTTC.

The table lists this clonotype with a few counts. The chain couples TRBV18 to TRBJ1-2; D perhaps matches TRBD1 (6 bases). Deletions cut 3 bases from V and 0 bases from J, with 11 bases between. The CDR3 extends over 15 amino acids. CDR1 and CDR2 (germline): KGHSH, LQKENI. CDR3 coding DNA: TGTGCCAGCTCACCTGGACAGCCAACTAACTATGGCTACACCTTC. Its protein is CASSPGQPTNYGYTF.

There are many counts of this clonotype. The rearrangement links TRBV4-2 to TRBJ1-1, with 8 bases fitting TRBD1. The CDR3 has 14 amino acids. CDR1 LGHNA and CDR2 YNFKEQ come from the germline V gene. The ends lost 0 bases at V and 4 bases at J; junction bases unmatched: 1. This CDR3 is CASSQDRGRTEAFF. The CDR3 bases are TGTGCCAGCAGCCAAGACAGGGGGCGCACTGAAGCTTTCTTT.

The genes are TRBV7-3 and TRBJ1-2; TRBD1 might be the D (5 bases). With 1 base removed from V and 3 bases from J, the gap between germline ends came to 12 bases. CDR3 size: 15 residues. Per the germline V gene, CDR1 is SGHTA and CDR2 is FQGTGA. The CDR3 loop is CASSLIGGTDYGYTF. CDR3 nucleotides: TGTGCCAGCAGCTTAATTGGGGGGACGGACTATGGCTACACCTTC. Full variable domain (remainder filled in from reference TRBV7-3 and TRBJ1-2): GAGVSQTPSNKVTEKGKYVELRCDPISGHTALYWYRQSLGQGPEFLIYFQGTGAADDSGLPNDRFFAVRPEGSVSTLKIQRTERGDSAVYLCASSLIGGTDYGYTFGSGTRLTVV.

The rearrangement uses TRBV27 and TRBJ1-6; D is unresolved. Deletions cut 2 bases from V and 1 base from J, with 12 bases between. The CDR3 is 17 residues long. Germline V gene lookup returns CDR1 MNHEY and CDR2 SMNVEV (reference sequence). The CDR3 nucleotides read TGTGCCAGCAGTTTAGTAACCGGATGGTCCTATAATTCACCCCTCCACTTT. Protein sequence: CASSLVTGWSYNSPLHF.

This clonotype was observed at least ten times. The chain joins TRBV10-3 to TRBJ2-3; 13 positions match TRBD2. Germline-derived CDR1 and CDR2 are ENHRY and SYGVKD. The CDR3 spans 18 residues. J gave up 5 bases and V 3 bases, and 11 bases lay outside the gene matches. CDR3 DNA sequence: TGTGCCATCAGTGATCACGGACTAGCGGGGGCCGGGGGAGATACGCAGTATTTT. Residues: CAISDHGLAGAGGDTQYF.

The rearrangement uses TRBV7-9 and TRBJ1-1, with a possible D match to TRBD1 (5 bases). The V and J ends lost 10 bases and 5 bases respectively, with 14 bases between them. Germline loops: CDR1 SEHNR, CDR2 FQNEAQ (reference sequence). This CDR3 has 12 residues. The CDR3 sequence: CATRGGGTEAFF. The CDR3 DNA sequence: TGTGCCACCCGAGGCGGGGGAACTGAAGCTTTCTTT.

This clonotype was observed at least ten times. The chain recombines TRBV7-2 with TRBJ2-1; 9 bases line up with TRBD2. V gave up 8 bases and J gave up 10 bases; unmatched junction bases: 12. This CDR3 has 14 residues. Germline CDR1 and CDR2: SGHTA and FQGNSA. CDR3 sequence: CASRTRGGRVEQFF. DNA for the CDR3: TGTGCCAGCCGTACGCGGGGGGGACGTGTAGAGCAGTTCTTC.

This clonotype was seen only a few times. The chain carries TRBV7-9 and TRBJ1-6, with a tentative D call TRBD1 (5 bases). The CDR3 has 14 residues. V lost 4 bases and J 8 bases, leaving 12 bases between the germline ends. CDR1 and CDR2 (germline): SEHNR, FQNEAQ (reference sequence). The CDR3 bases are TGTGCCAGCAGCTCTGAGGGACCATATTCACCCCTCCACTTT. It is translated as CASSSEGPYSPLHF.

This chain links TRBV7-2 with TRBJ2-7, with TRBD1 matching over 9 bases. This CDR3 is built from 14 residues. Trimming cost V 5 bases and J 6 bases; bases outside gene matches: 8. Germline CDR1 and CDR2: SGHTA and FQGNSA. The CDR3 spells CASSPATGGSEQYF. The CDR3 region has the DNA TGTGCCAGCAGCCCAGCAACAGGGGGCTCCGAGCAGTACTTC.

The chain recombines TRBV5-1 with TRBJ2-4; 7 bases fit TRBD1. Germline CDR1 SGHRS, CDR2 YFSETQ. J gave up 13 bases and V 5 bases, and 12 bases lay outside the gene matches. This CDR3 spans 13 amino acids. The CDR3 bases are TGCGCCAGCAGTTCAAACCTAGACAGGGTGCAGTACTTC. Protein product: CASSSNLDRVQYF.

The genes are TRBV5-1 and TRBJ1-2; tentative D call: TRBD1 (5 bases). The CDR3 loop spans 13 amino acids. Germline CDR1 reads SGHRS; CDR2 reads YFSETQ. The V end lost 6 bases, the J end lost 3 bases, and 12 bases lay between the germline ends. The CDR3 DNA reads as TGCGCCAGCACCGTCGGGGCCGACTATGGCTACACCTTC. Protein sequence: CASTVGADYGYTF.

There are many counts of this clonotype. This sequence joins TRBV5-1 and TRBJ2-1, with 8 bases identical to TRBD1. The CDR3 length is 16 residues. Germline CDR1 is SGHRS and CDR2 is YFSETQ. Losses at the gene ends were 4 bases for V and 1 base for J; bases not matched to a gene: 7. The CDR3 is CASSQDGQGSYNEQFF. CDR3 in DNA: TGCGCCAGCAGCCAAGATGGACAGGGTTCCTACAATGAGCAGTTCTTC.

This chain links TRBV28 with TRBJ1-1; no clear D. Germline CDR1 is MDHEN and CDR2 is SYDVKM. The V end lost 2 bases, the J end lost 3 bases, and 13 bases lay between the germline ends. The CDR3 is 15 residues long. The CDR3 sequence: CASSLTPGSDTEAFF. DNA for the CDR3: TGTGCCAGCAGTTTAACTCCAGGCTCCGACACTGAAGCTTTCTTT.

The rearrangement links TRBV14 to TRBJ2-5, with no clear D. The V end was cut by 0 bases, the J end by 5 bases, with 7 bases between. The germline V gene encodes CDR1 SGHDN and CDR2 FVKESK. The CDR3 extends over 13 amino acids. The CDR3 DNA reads TGTGCCAGCAGCCAAGAGCTAGGGGAGACCCAGTACTTC. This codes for CASSQELGETQYF.

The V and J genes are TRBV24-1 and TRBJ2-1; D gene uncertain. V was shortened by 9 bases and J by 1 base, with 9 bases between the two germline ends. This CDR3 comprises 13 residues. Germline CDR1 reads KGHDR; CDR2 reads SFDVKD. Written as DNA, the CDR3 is TGTGCCACCGAAGGTGGTTCCTACAATGAGCAGTTCTTC. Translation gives CATEGGSYNEQFF.

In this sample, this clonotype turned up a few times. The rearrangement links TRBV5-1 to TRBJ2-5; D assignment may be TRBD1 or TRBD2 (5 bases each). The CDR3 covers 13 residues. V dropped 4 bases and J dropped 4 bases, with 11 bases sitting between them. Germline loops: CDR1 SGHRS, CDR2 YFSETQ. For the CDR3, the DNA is TGCGCCAGCAGCGGGGGAGTCGGAGAGACCCAGTACTTC. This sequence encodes CASSGGVGETQYF.